This T cell receptor beta chain was identified during a study of shared clonotypes between healthy human individuals. The CDR3 covers 11 residues. Trimming cost V 5 bases and J 4 bases, with 3 bases left between them. Germline V gives CDR1 LNHDA, CDR2 SQIVND (reference sequence). The study separated CD4+ cells into CD45RA+ naive and CD45RA-negative memory subsets. Overall study results and limits: The naive CD4 repertoires of several donors were compared, and around 5% of clonotypes were shared.

With respect to this clone: The antigen is not known. At the DNA level, this CDR3 is encoded by other sequences in the same sample as well.

The protocol was immunoSEQ multiplex PCR, while the TCRdb copy is restricted to in-frame clones and leaves out a portion. The sample records 2 million to 3 million clones, around nine tenths being singletons. What was sequenced was naive CD4+ T cells sorted from blood. Subset: CD45RA+ positively selected. The V gene is TRBV19, the J gene TRBJ1-5; no clear D. The TCR comes from a young man in good health. CDR3 in amino acids: CASSSNQPQHF. CDR3 DNA sequence: TGTGCCAGTAGTTCTAATCAGCCCCAGCATTTT.